One sample yielded the 9 T cell receptor beta chains listed below, sequenced in a study of OX40 agonist ivuxolimab in advanced cancers. Profiling relied on immunoSEQ multiplex PCR, and the TCRdb table lists in-frame clones only, not all of them. This sample has 60,000 or so clones, with about 90% found just once. The specimen comprised CD4+ or CD8+ T cells sorted from blood, sampled in a trial of the OX40 agonist ivuxolimab. The receptors were sampled from an adult with an advanced solid tumor such as melanoma, head and neck, liver or kidney cancer.

The chain links TRBV5-4 to TRBJ1-2; the D is unclear. With 1 base removed from V and 4 bases from J, the gap between germline ends came to 5 bases. The CDR3 contains 12 residues. CDR1 and CDR2 (germline): SGHNT, YYREEE (reference sequence). The CDR3 coding sequence is TGTGCCAGCAGCTTGTCGGGCTATGGCTACACCTTC. Protein: CASSLSGYGYTF.

This clone was counted only a few times. The rearrangement uses TRBV29-1 and TRBJ1-3; no definite D call. The CDR3 has 13 amino acids. Germline CDR1 SQVTM, CDR2 ANQGSEA. V lost 5 bases to trimming and J lost 4 bases, with 12 bases between them. The CDR3: CSVTWAAGNTIYF. As DNA, the CDR3 is TGCAGCGTTACGTGGGCAGCGGGAAACACCATATATTTT.

This clone came up once. This chain connects TRBV10-2 to TRBJ1-5; D ambiguous. V was trimmed by 6 bases and J by 4 bases, leaving 7 bases between them. This CDR3 contains 12 residues. Germline lookup yields CDR1 WSHSY and CDR2 SAAADI. The CDR3: CASRDPNQPQHF. The CDR3 DNA sequence: TGCGCCAGCAGGGACCCGAATCAGCCCCAGCATTTT.

This chain joins TRBV9 and TRBJ1-2; D unresolved. CDR3 size: 12 residues. CDR1 is SGDLS and CDR2 is YYNGEE in the germline V gene. Trimming removed 0 bases from V and 9 bases from J, with 9 bases in between. CDR3 loop: CASSVDSLSYTF. For the CDR3, the DNA is TGTGCCAGCAGCGTAGATTCCCTCAGCTACACCTTC.

The V call is TRBV7-2, the J call TRBJ1-2; D is possibly TRBD1 (5 bases). V shed 2 bases and J shed 4 bases, with 8 bases lying between them. Germline V gene lookup returns CDR1 SGHTA and CDR2 FQGNSA. The CDR3 sequence is 13 residues long. CDR3 amino acids: CASSLQGGYGYTF. CDR3 nucleotides: TGTGCCAGCAGCTTACAGGGAGGCTATGGCTACACCTTC. Combining the CDR3 with reference TRBV7-2 and TRBJ1-2 gives the whole variable domain GAGVSQSPSNKVTEKGKDVELRCDPISGHTALYWYRQSLGQGLEFLIYFQGNSAPDKSGLPSDRFSAERTGGSVSTLTIQRTQQEDSAVYLCASSLQGGYGYTFGSGTRLTVV.

The chain combines TRBV7-8 with TRBJ1-1; a possible D gene is TRBD1 (6 bases). Germline CDR1 is SGHVS and CDR2 is FQNEAQ. V shed 5 bases and J shed 5 bases, with 21 bases lying between them. This CDR3 is built from 16 residues. CDR3 residues: CASSRTRTAGVTEAFF. Here the CDR3 DNA reads TGTGCCAGCAGCCGAACTAGGACGGCAGGGGTTACTGAAGCTTTCTTT.

The rearrangement joins TRBV7-2 to TRBJ1-5; possibly TRBD1 for D (6 bases). The CDR3 is 13 amino acids. V was clipped by 2 bases and J by 5 bases, with 7 bases between them. Germline V gives CDR1 SGHTA, CDR2 FQGNSA. For the CDR3, the DNA is TGTGCCAGCAGCTTAAAGGGGGATCAGCCCCAGCATTTT. It encodes CASSLKGDQPQHF.

The genes are TRBV6-1 and TRBJ2-7; D perhaps matches TRBD2 (5 bases). Germline CDR1 reads MNHNS; CDR2 reads SASEGT. V was pared by 2 bases and J by 2 bases, with 10 bases between. CDR3 length equals 14 residues. The CDR3 spells CASSEWELTYEQYF. The CDR3 DNA reads TGTGCCAGCAGTGAATGGGAGCTTACCTACGAGCAGTACTTC.

CDR3 protein: CASSLGGAGEMQETQYF. CDR3 sequence (DNA): TGTGCCAGCAGCTTGGGGGGAGCGGGAGAGATGCAAGAGACCCAGTACTTC. The chain combines TRBV5-4 with TRBJ2-5; 8 positions match TRBD2. With 0 bases clipped from V and 2 bases from J, the junction kept 9 bases outside the gene matches. The CDR3 is 17 amino acids. Germline V gene data show CDR1 as SGHNT and CDR2 as YYREEE (reference sequence).